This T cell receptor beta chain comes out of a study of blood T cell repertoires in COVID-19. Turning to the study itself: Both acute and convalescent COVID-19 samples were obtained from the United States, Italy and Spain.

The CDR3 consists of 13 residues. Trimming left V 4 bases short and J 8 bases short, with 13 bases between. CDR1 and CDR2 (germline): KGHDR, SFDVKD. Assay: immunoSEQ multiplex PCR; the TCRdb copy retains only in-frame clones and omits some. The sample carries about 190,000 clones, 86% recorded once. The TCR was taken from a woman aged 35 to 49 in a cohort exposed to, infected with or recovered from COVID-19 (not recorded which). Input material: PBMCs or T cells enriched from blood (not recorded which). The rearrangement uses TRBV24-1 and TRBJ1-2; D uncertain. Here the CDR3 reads CATSDPLLSGYTF. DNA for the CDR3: TGTGCCACCAGTGACCCTCTTTTGAGCGGCTACACCTTC.